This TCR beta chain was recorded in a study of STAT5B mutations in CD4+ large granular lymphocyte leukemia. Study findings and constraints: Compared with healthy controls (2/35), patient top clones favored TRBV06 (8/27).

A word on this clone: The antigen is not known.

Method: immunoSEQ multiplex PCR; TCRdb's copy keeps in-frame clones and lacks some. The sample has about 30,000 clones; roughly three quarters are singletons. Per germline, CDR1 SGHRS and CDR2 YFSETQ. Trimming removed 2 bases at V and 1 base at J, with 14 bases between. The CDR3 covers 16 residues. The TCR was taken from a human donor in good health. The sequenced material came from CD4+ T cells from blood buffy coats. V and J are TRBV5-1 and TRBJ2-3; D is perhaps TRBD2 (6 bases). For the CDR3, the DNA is TGCGCCAGCAGCTTATTCCCGGGGGTGGGCACAGATACGCAGTATTTT. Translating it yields CASSLFPGVGTDTQYF.